The rows below give T cell receptor beta chains drawn from one sample of a study of early T cells in non-severe SARS-CoV-2 infection. Each CDR3 protein gets one entry after TCRdb re-called the 5' RACE reads with MiXCR. The table lists 65,000 to 85,000 distinct CDR3 sequences, 15% to 17% of them singletons. Sequenced sample: whole blood. These receptors came from an adult who was a healthcare worker with PCR-confirmed SARS-CoV-2 infection or an uninfected control (not recorded which). Both conserved end residues are part of each CDR3. A D gene is named only where the DNA matches it firmly. Expanded clones are given a class, and other clones once, few, many or no size at all.

D gene,clone size,J gene,V gene,CDR3 protein,CDR3 DNA
TRBD2,many,TRBJ2-3,TRBV20-1,CSARDPSGRARRDTQYF,TGCAGTGCTAGAGATCCTAGCGGGAGGGCCAGACGAGATACGCAGTATTTT
NA,NA,TRBJ2-7,TRBV27,CASSLSPAGSEEQYF,TGTGCCAGCAGTTTATCCCCGGCAGGGTCGGAAGAGCAGTACTTC
TRBD2,few,TRBJ2-7,TRBV5-1,CASSQRTSGSSEQYF,TGCGCCAGCAGCCAACGGACTAGCGGGAGCTCCGAGCAGTACTTC
NA,few,TRBJ2-3,TRBV5-1,CASSHGRASADTQYF,TGCGCCAGCAGCCACGGACGAGCAAGTGCAGATACGCAGTATTTT
NA,NA,TRBJ2-7,TRBV7-2,CASSSGLYYEQYF,TGTGCCAGCAGCTCGGGTTTATACTACGAGCAGTACTTC
NA,NA,TRBJ2-7,TRBV28,CASTPGGSSYEQYF,TGTGCCAGCACCCCGGGCGGATCCTCCTACGAGCAGTACTTC
NA,NA,TRBJ1-4,TRBV12-3/TRBV12-4,CASSFGVNEKLFF,TGTGCCAGCAGTTTCGGGGTTAATGAAAAACTGTTTTTT
NA,NA,TRBJ2-5,TRBV18,CASSPDTQIETQYF,TGTGCCAGCTCCCCGGACACTCAGATTGAGACCCAGTACTTC
NA,many,TRBJ1-6,TRBV7-2,CASSRGDGYSPLHF,TGTGCCAGCAGCCGAGGGGACGGTTATTCACCCCTCCACTTT
TRBD1,few,TRBJ1-2,TRBV7-2,CASSLVAGGLNGYTF,TGTGCCAGCAGCTTAGTGGCAGGGGGCCTTAATGGCTACACCTTC
NA,few,TRBJ2-4,TRBV12-3/TRBV12-4,CASLIQYF,TGTGCCAGCCTAATTCAGTACTTC
TRBD1,few,TRBJ2-1,TRBV19,CASSRTGRFPYNEQFF,TGTGCCAGTAGTCGGACAGGGCGCTTTCCATACAATGAGCAGTTCTTC
NA,NA,TRBJ2-4,TRBV20-1,CSVRGVNKLAKNIQYF,TGCAGTGTCAGAGGGGTCAATAAACTAGCCAAAAACATTCAGTACTTC
TRBD2,few,TRBJ2-5,TRBV18,CASSRGTTETQYF,TGTGCCAGCTCACGTGGGACTACAGAGACCCAGTACTTC
TRBD2,few,TRBJ2-5,TRBV12-3/TRBV12-4,CASSRTSGRQETQYF,TGTGCCAGCAGCCGGACTAGCGGGAGACAAGAGACCCAGTACTTC
NA,few,TRBJ2-7,TRBV2,CASSELPGAVDEQYF,TGTGCCAGCAGTGAATTGCCGGGGGCAGTAGACGAGCAGTACTTC
TRBD1,NA,TRBJ2-1,TRBV7-3,CASSAQGGLYNEQFF,TGTGCCAGCAGCGCACAGGGGGGTCTTTACAATGAGCAGTTCTTC
NA,few,TRBJ1-5,TRBV12-3/TRBV12-4,CASGNQPQHF,TGTGCCAGCGGTAATCAGCCCCAGCATTTT
NA,few,TRBJ1-3,TRBV10-2,CASSESRSGNTIYF,TGCGCCAGCAGTGAGAGCCGCTCTGGAAACACCATATATTTT
TRBD2,few,TRBJ2-5,TRBV7-9,CASSLSRDYQETQYF,TGTGCCAGCAGCTTATCGCGGGACTATCAAGAGACCCAGTACTTC
NA,many,TRBJ2-2,TRBV12-5,CASGRENTGELFF,TGTGCTAGTGGGAGGGAAAACACCGGGGAGCTGTTTTTT
NA,few,TRBJ2-7,TRBV7-2,CASSLALYEQYF,TGTGCCAGCAGCTTAGCCCTATACGAGCAGTACTTC
NA,few,TRBJ1-1,TRBV27,CASSSLVRDTEAFF,TGTGCCAGCAGTTCCTTAGTCAGGGACACTGAAGCTTTCTTT
TRBD2,NA,TRBJ2-4,TRBV11-3,CASSLGVAGDIQYF,TGTGCCAGCAGCTTAGGGGTAGCGGGAGACATTCAGTACTTC
TRBD2,few,TRBJ2-5,TRBV11-3,CASSLRSAGQETQYF,TGTGCCAGCAGCTTAAGGTCAGCGGGGCAAGAGACCCAGTACTTC
TRBD1,NA,TRBJ2-7,TRBV7-2,CASLGQGANEQYF,TGTGCCAGCCTGGGACAGGGGGCTAATGAGCAGTACTTC
NA,NA,TRBJ2-5,TRBV10-3,CAISESGQQETQYF,TGTGCCATCAGTGAGTCAGGGCAGCAAGAGACCCAGTACTTC
NA,NA,TRBJ2-7,TRBV7-2,CASSSVPYEQYF,TGTGCCAGCAGCTCCGTTCCCTACGAGCAGTACTTC
NA,NA,TRBJ1-2,TRBV19,CASSIVTGDYGYTF,TGTGCCAGTAGTATAGTTACAGGAGACTATGGCTACACCTTC
NA,NA,TRBJ2-1,TRBV11-3,CASSGSTGRDEQFF,TGTGCCAGCAGCGGGTCGACCGGACGCGATGAGCAGTTCTTC
TRBD2,few,TRBJ2-1,TRBV11-3,CASSLFGGRAPEQFF,TGTGCCAGCAGCTTATTCGGCGGGAGGGCCCCTGAGCAGTTCTTC
NA,few,TRBJ1-6,TRBV5-4,CASSLGLGSPLHF,TGTGCCAGCAGCTTAGGGCTGGGGTCACCCCTCCACTTT
NA,few,TRBJ2-1,TRBV5-6,CASSLEWLDLSSYNEQFF,TGTGCCAGCAGCTTGGAATGGTTGGATCTCAGCTCCTACAATGAGCAGTTCTTC
NA,NA,TRBJ2-1,TRBV20-1,CSASGLRFGEQFF,TGCAGTGCTAGCGGCTTAAGGTTTGGTGAGCAGTTCTTC
NA,many,TRBJ1-2,TRBV20-1,CSARDLRTVYGYTF,TGCAGTGCTAGAGATCTACGGACAGTCTATGGCTACACCTTC
TRBD1,NA,TRBJ2-1,TRBV6-6,CASKDGQVTNEQFF,TGTGCCAGCAAAGACGGACAGGTTACCAATGAGCAGTTCTTC
NA,few,TRBJ2-1,TRBV6-4,CASSQGLGTSEQFF,TGTGCCAGCAGCCAGGGGTTAGGCACGTCTGAGCAGTTCTTC
NA,NA,TRBJ1-1,TRBV6-5,CASSYLGGTEAFF,TGTGCCAGCAGTTACCTCGGGGGCACTGAAGCTTTCTTT
NA,NA,TRBJ2-7,TRBV29-1,CSVRWTRAEQYF,TGCAGCGTTCGCTGGACACGCGCCGAGCAGTACTTC
TRBD1,many,TRBJ2-1,TRBV12-3/TRBV12-4,CASSLGQGDGDEQFF,TGTGCCAGCAGTTTGGGACAGGGGGATGGAGATGAGCAGTTCTTC
NA,NA,TRBJ1-5,TRBV7-9,CASSSTEGQPQHF,TGTGCCAGCAGCTCGACGGAGGGGCAGCCCCAGCATTTT
NA,few,TRBJ2-3,TRBV6-2/TRBV6-3,CASSLVPGGSTDTQYF,TGTGCCAGCAGTTTGGTCCCCGGGGGAAGCACAGATACGCAGTATTTT
NA,NA,TRBJ2-7,TRBV5-1,CASSLLGDHEQYF,TGCGCCAGCAGCTTGTTGGGGGACCACGAGCAGTACTTC
NA,many,TRBJ2-2,TRBV29-1,CSATSNLDTGELFF,TGCAGCGCTACGTCGAATTTAGACACCGGGGAGCTGTTTTTT
TRBD2,NA,TRBJ2-7,TRBV28,CASSFTLSGLSYEQYF,TGTGCCAGCAGTTTCACCCTTAGCGGGCTTTCCTACGAGCAGTACTTC
TRBD1,many,TRBJ1-5,TRBV4-1,CASSQDRQGQPQHF,TGCGCCAGCAGCCAAGATCGACAGGGCCAGCCCCAGCATTTT